This is a list of T cell receptor beta chains from one sample in a study of shared T cell receptors in the human thymus. Assay used: immunoSEQ multiplex PCR; TCRdb lists only in-frame clones, some missing. The top ten hold about 0.01% of the sample, which has about 660,000 clones, 70% to 90% seen once. In addition, the sample was reused for a study of human thymus T cells.

The sample comprised thymocytes. The receptors were gathered from a boy under three years old with a congenital heart defect. The CDR3 runs from the conserved cysteine through the conserved F or W. The D gene is left open where the match is weak. Size values are once, few and many counts, or a class for expanded clones, and some rows have none.

>TRBJ1-4|TRBD1|TRBV5-1|.
TGCGCCAGCAGCTGGGGACAGGGAAGTTCGACGCCTAATGAAAAACTGTTTTTT
CASSWGQGSSTPNEKLFF
>TRBJ2-7|.|TRBV5-4|.
TGTGCCAGCAGCCCAGCGGGCGCATCCTACGAGCAGTACTTC
CASSPAGASYEQYF
>TRBJ1-3|.|TRBV7-2|.
TGTGCCAGCAGCTCCACCTCCGCCGGGAGAAAGGGAAACACCATATATTTT
CASSSTSAGRKGNTIYF
>TRBJ1-5|TRBD1|TRBV18|.
TGTGCCAGCTCACCGAGACCGGGACAGGGAGGAGGTCACCAGCCCCAGCATTTT
CASSPRPGQGGGHQPQHF
>TRBJ2-5|TRBD2|TRBV2|.
TGTGCCGCGGCCGGGGGACTAGCGCGGCAGGCCCAGTACTTC
CAAAGGLARQAQYF
>TRBJ2-7|TRBD1|TRBV18|.
TGTGCCACCTTACCCGGACCGGGACAGACGAGCCTGCAGTACTTC
CATLPGPGQTSLQYF
>TRBJ1-5|.|TRBV28|.
TGTGCCAGCAGTGCCGCGGGGAATCAGCCCCAGCATTTT
CASSAAGNQPQHF
>TRBJ2-5|TRBD2|TRBV5-4|few
TGTGCCAGCAGCTGGAAAGGACTAGACGAGACCCAGTACTTC
CASSWKGLDETQYF
>TRBJ2-7|.|TRBV11-3|few
TGTGCCAGCAGCCCCTCGTTGGGGAGAACCTACGAGCAGTACTTC
CASSPSLGRTYEQYF
>TRBJ1-1|TRBD1|TRBV2|once
TGTGCCAGCAGTTTCCGACAGGGCCAGTTAGAAGCTTTCTTT
CASSFRQGQLEAFF
>TRBJ1-5|TRBD1|TRBV28|.
TGTGCCAGCAGTTTAAAGGGACAGCCCCCCAATCAGCCCCAGCATTTT
CASSLKGQPPNQPQHF
>TRBJ2-7|TRBD1|TRBV19|.
TGTGCCAGTAGTTACCGGGACAGGACCTACGAGCAGTACTTC
CASSYRDRTYEQYF
>TRBJ2-7|TRBD1|TRBV5-1|.
TGCGCCAGCAGCTTGGTGGCGCAGGGGGCTCCCTACGAGCAGTACTTC
CASSLVAQGAPYEQYF
>TRBJ1-1|.|TRBV7-2|.
TGTGCCAGCAGCTTTACAGGGTTTCGAGACACTGAAGCTTTCTTT
CASSFTGFRDTEAFF
>TRBJ1-5|.|TRBV15|.
TGTGCCACCAGCAGAGATCGGACGGGGAGCAATCAGCCCCAGCATTTT
CATSRDRTGSNQPQHF